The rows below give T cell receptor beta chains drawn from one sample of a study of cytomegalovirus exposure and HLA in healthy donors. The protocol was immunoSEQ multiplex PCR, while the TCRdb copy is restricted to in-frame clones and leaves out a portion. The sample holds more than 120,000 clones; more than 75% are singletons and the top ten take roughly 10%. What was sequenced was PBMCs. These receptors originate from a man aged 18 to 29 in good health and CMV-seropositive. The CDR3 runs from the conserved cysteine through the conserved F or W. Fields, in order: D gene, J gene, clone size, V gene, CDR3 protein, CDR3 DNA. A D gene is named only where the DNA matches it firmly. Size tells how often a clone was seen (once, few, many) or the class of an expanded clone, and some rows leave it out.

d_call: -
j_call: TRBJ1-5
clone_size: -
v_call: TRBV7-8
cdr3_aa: CASNPVEGNQPQHF
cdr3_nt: TGTGCCAGCAATCCGGTGGAGGGGAATCAGCCCCAGCATTTT

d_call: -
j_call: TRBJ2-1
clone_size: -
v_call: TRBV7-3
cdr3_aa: CASSTWTASSYNEQFF
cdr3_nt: TGTGCCAGCAGCACGTGGACAGCCTCTTCCTACAATGAGCAGTTCTTC

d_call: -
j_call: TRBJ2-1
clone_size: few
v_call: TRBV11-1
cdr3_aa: CASRAGYNEQFF
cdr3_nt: TGTGCCAGCAGGGCGGGGTACAATGAGCAGTTCTTC

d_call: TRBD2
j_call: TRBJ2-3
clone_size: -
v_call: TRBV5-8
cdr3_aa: CASSLALAGGTDTQYF
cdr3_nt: TGTGCCAGCAGCTTGGCACTAGCGGGGGGAACAGATACGCAGTATTTT

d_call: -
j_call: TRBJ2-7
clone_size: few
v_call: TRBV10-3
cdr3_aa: CAISETDRPQGYEQYF
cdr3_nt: TGTGCCATCAGTGAGACCGACAGGCCCCAAGGCTACGAGCAGTACTTC

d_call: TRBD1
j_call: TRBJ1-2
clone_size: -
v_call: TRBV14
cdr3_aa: CASSQNTGGTGYTF
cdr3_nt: TGTGCCAGCAGCCAAAACACAGGGGGCACTGGCTACACCTTC

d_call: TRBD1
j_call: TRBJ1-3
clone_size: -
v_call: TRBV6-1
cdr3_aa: CASRTGAGENTIYF
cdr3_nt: TGTGCCAGCAGGACAGGGGCTGGTGAAAACACCATATATTTT

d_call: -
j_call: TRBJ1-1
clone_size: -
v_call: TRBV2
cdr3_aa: CASFQGLMQGTEAFF
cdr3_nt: TGTGCCAGCTTCCAGGGCCTTATGCAGGGCACTGAAGCTTTCTTT

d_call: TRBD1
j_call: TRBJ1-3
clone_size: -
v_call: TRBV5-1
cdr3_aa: CASSPRQGHSGNTIYF
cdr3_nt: TGCGCCAGCAGCCCTCGACAGGGGCACTCTGGAAACACCATATATTTT

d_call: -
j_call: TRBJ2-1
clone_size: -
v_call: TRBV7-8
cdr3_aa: CASTPVRDSYNEQFF
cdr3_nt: TGTGCCAGCACCCCTGTGCGGGACTCCTACAATGAGCAGTTCTTC

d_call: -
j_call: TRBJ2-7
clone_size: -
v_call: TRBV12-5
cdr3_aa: CASGLVNGRTYEQYF
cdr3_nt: TGTGCTAGTGGTTTGGTTAACGGGAGAACCTACGAGCAGTACTTC

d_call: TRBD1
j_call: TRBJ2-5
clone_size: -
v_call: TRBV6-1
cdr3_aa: CASSVNTGGPQETQYF
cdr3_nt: TGTGCCAGCAGTGTAAATACAGGGGGCCCTCAAGAGACCCAGTACTTC

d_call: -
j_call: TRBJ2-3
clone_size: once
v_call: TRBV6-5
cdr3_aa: CASSQALGTDTQYF
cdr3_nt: TGTGCCAGCAGTCAGGCTCTGGGCACAGATACGCAGTATTTT

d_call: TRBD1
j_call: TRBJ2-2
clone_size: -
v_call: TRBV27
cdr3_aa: CASSPGQGYTGELFF
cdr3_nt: TGTGCCAGCAGTCCGGGACAGGGATACACCGGGGAGCTGTTTTTT

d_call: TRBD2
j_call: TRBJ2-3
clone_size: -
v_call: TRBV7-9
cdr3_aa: CASSSASGAVDTQYF
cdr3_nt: TGTGCCAGCAGCTCAGCTAGCGGGGCCGTAGATACGCAGTATTTT

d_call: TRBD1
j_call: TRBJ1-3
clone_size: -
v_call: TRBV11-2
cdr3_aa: CASSMDRDLGNTIYF
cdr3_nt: TGTGCCAGCAGCATGGACAGGGACCTTGGAAACACCATATATTTT

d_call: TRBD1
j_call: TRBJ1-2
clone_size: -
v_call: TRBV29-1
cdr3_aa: CSVGGGELSYGYTF
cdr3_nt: TGCAGCGTTGGAGGGGGCGAACTCTCCTATGGCTACACCTTC

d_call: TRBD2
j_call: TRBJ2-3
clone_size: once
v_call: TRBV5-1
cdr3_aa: CASSPRLAGGGGDTQYF
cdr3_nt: TGCGCCAGCAGCCCCCGACTAGCGGGGGGCGGGGGGGATACGCAGTATTTT

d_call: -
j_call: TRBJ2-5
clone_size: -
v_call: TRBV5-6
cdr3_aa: CASSLARAQETQYF
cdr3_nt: TGTGCCAGCAGCTTGGCCAGGGCTCAAGAGACCCAGTACTTC

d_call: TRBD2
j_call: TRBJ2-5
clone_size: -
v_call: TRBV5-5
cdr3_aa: CASSLTSGGLETQYF
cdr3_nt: TGTGCCAGCAGCTTGACCAGCGGGGGGTTGGAGACCCAGTACTTC

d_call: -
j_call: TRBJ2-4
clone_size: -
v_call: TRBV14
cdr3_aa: CASSQDSTGLLRRAKNIQYF
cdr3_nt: TGTGCCAGCAGCCAAGATTCTACAGGGTTACTCCGTCGGGCCAAAAACATTCAGTACTTC

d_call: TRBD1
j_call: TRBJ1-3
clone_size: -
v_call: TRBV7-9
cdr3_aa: CASSFTGVGNTIYF
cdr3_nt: TGTGCCAGCAGCTTCACAGGGGTGGGAAACACCATATATTTT

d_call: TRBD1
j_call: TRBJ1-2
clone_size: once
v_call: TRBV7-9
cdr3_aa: CASSLVTGTGDGYTF
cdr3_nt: TGTGCCAGCAGCTTAGTGACCGGGACAGGGGATGGCTACACCTTC

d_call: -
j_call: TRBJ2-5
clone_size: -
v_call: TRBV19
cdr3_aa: CASSIGGQYQETQYF
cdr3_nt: TGTGCCAGTAGTATAGGAGGACAGTACCAAGAGACCCAGTACTTC

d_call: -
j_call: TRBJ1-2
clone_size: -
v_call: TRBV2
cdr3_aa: CASSEIGGPDGYTF
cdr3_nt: TGTGCCAGCAGTGAAATCGGGGGGCCGGATGGCTACACCTTC

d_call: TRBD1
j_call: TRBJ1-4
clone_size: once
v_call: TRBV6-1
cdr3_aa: CASSAGGGWDEKLFF
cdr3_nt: TGTGCCAGCAGTGCAGGGGGCGGGTGGGATGAAAAACTGTTTTTT

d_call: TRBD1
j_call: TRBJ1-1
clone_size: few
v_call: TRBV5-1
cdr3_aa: CASSVYTGGEAFF
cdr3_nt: TGCGCCAGCAGCGTATATACAGGGGGAGAAGCTTTCTTT

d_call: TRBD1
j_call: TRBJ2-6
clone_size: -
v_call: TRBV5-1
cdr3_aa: CASSRETGDGGSSGANVLTF
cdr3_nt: TGCGCCAGCAGCAGAGAAACAGGGGATGGGGGTAGCTCTGGGGCCAACGTCCTGACTTTC

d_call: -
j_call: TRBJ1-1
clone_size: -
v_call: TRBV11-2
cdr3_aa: CASSLLVNRNTEAFF
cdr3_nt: TGTGCCAGCAGCTTATTGGTAAATAGGAACACTGAAGCTTTCTTT

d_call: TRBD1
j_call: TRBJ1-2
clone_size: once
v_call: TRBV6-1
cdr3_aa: CASILRQGEGGYTF
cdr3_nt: TGTGCCAGCATTCTGAGACAGGGGGAGGGTGGCTACACCTTC

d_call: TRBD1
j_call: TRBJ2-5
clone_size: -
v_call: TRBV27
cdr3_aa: CASSPMKGQIRIGTQYF
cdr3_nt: TGTGCCAGCAGTCCTATGAAGGGACAGATAAGAATTGGGACCCAGTACTTC

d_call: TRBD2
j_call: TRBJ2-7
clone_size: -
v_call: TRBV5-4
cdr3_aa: CASSFRLAGGEQYF
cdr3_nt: TGTGCCAGCAGCTTCCGACTAGCGGGAGGCGAGCAGTACTTC

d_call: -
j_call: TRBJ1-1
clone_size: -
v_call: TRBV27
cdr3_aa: CASSLSNGRGAFF
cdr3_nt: TGTGCCAGCAGTTTATCGAACGGGAGGGGAGCTTTCTTT

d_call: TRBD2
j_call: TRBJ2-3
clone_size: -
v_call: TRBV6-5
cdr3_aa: CASRTTSGVTYF
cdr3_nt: TGTGCCAGCAGGACCACTAGCGGCGTCACATATTTT

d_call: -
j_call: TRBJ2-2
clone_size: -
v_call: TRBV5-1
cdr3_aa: CASSFRQGIYSGELFF
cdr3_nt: TGCGCCAGCAGCTTTCGGCAGGGTATCTACTCCGGGGAGCTGTTTTTT

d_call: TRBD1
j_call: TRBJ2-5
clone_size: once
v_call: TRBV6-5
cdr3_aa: CATQRQGRRETQYF
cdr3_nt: TGTGCCACGCAGCGACAGGGTCGAAGGGAGACCCAGTACTTC

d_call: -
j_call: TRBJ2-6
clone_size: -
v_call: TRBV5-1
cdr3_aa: CASSLDRAGSGANVLTF
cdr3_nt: TGCGCCAGCAGCTTGGACAGGGCAGGATCTGGGGCCAACGTCCTGACTTTC

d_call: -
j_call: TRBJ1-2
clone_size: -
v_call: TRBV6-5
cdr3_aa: CASSYSNSPPYGYTF
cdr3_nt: TGTGCCAGCAGTTACTCGAATAGCCCCCCCTATGGCTACACCTTC

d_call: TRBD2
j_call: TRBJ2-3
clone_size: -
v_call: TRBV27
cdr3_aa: CASSLRRGGPSTDTQYF
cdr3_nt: TGTGCCAGCAGTTTAAGGCGGGGGGGCCCGAGCACAGATACGCAGTATTTT

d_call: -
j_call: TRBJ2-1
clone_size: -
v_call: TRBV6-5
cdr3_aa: CASSYSTGHEQFF
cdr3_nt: TGTGCCAGCAGTTACTCGACAGGTCATGAGCAGTTCTTC

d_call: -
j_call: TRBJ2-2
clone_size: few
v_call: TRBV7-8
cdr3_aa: CASSLWPSGTGELFF
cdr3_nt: TGTGCCAGCAGCTTATGGCCATCGGGGACCGGGGAGCTGTTTTTT

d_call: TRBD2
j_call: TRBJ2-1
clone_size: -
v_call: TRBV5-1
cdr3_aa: CASSLLGGGAIDEQFF
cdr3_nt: TGCGCCAGCAGCTTGCTAGGCGGGGGGGCTATCGACGAGCAGTTCTTC

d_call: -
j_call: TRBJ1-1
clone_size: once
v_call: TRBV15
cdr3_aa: CATSRGGRMNTEAFF
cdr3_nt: TGTGCCACCAGCAGGGGGGGACGGATGAACACTGAAGCTTTCTTT

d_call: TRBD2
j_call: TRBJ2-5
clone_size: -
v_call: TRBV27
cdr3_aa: CASSSAPPTSGGEETQYF
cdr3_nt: TGTGCCAGCAGTTCCGCTCCCCCGACTAGCGGGGGTGAGGAGACCCAGTACTTC

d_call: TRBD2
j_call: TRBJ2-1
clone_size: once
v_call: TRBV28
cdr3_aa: CATVSGGASYNEQFF
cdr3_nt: TGTGCCACTGTTAGCGGGGGGGCCTCCTACAATGAGCAGTTCTTC